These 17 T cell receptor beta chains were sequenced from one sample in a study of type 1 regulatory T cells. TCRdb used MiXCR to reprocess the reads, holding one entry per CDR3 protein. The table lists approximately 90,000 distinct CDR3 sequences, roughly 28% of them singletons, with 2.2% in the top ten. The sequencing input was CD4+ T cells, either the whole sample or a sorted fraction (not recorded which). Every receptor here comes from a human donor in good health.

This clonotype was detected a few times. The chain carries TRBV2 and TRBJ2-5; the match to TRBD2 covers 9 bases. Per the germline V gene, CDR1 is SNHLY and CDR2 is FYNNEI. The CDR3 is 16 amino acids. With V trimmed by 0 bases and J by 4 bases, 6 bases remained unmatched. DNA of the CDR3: TGTGCCAGCAGTGAAGCGCCTAGCGGGAAAGGAGAGACCCAGTACTTC. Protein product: CASSEAPSGKGETQYF. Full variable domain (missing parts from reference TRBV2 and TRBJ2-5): EPEVTQTPSHQVTQMGQEVILRCVPISNHLYFYWYRQILGQKVEFLVSFYNNEISEKSEIFDDQFSVERPDGSNFTLKIRSTKLEDSAMYFCASSEAPSGKGETQYFGPGTRLLVL.

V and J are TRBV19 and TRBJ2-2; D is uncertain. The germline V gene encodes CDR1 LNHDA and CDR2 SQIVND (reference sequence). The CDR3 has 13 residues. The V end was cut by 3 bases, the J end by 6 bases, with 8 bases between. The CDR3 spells CASSMANAGELFF. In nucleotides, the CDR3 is TGTGCCAGTAGTATGGCAAACGCCGGGGAGCTGTTTTTT.

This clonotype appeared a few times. In DNA, the CDR3 is TGTGCCAGCAGTTTACCAGGGTTGACTGAGCAGTTCTTC. This encodes CASSLPGLTEQFF. V usage is TRBV28 and J usage is TRBJ2-1, with D tentatively TRBD1 (5 bases). The germline V and J ends were trimmed by 2 bases and 9 bases, with 11 bases remaining between them. Looked up from germline, CDR1 is MDHEN and CDR2 is SYDVKM. The CDR3 runs 13 residues.

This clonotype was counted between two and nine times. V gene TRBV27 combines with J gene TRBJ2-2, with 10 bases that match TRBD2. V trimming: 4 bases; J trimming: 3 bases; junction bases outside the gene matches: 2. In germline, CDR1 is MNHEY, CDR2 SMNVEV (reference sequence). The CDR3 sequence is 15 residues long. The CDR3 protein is CASSYLAGDTGELFF. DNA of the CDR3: TGTGCCAGCAGTTACCTAGCGGGAGACACCGGGGAGCTGTTTTTT.

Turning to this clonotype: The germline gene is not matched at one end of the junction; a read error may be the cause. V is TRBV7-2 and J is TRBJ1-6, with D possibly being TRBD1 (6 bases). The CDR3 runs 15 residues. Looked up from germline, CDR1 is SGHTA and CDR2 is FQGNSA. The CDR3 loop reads CASSPRGDNNSPLHF. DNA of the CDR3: TGTGCCAGCAGCCCGAGGGGGGACAATAACTCACCCCTCCACTTT.

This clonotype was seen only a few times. Here the CDR3 reads CASSYTLDSYEQFF. The CDR3 nucleotides are TGTGCCAGCAGTTACACACTGGACAGCTATGAGCAGTTCTTC. The V gene is TRBV6-2 or TRBV6-3, the J gene TRBJ2-1; tentatively, D is TRBD1 (6 bases). The V end lost 2 bases, the J end lost 8 bases, and 13 bases lay between the germline ends. Germline CDR1 and CDR2: MNHEY and SVGEGT. The CDR3 totals 14 residues.

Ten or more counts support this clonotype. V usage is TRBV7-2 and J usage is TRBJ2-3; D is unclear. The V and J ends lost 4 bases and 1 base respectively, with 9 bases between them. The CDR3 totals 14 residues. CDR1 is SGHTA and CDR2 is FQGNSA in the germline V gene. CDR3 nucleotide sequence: TGTGCCAGCAGCTCCGGACCTGGCACAGATACGCAGTATTTT. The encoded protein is CASSSGPGTDTQYF.

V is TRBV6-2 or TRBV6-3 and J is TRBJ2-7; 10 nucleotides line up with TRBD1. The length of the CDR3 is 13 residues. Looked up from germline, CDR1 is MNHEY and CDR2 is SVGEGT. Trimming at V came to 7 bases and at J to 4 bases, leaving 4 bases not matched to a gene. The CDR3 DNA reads TGTGCCAGCAAGGGGACAGGGGTATACGAGCAGTACTTC. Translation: CASKGTGVYEQYF.

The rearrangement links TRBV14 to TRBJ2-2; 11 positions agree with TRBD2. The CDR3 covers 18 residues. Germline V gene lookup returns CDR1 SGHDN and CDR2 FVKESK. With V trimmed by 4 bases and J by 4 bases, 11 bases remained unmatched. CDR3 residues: CASSRRLAGNSGTGELFF. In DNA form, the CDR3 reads TGTGCCAGCAGCCGCCGACTAGCGGGAAACTCGGGCACCGGGGAGCTGTTTTTT.

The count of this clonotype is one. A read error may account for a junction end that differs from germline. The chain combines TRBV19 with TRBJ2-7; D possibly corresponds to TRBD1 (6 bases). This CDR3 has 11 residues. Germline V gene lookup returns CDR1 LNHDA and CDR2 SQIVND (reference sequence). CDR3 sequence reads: CASSSSDSWLF. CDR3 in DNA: TGTGCCAGTAGTTCTTCGGACAGTTGGCTCTTC.

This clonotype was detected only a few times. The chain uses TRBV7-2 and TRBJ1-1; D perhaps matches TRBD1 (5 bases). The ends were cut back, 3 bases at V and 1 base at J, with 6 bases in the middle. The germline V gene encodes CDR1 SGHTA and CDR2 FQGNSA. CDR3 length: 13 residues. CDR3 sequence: CASSFGANTEAFF. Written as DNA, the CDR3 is TGTGCCAGCAGCTTCGGGGCGAACACTGAAGCTTTCTTT.

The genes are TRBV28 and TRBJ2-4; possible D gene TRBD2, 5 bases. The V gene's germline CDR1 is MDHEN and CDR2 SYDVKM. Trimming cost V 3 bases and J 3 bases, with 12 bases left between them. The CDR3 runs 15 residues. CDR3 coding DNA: TGTGCCAGCAGTTTCCTCGGGGTGGACAAAAACATTCAGTACTTC. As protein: CASSFLGVDKNIQYF.

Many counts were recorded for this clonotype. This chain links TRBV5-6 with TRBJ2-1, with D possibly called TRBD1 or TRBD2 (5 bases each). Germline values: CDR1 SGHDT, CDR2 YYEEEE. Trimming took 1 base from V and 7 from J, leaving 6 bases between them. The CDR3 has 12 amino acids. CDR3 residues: CASSLWGNEQFF. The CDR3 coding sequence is TGTGCCAGCAGCTTGTGGGGGAATGAGCAGTTCTTC.

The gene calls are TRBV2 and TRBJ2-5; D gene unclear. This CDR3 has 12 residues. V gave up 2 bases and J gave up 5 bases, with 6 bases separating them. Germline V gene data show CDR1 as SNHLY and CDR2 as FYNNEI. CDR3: CASSETWETQYF. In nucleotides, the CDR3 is TGTGCCAGCAGTGAAACCTGGGAGACCCAGTACTTC. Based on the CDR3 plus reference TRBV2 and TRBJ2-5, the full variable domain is EPEVTQTPSHQVTQMGQEVILRCVPISNHLYFYWYRQILGQKVEFLVSFYNNEISEKSEIFDDQFSVERPDGSNFTLKIRSTKLEDSAMYFCASSETWETQYFGPGTRLLVL.

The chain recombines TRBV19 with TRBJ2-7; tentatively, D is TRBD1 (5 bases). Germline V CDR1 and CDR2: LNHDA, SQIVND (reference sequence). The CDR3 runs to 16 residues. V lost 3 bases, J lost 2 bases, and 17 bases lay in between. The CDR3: CASSIPDRQTPYEQYF. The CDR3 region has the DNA TGTGCCAGTAGTATTCCAGATCGACAGACCCCCTACGAGCAGTACTTC.

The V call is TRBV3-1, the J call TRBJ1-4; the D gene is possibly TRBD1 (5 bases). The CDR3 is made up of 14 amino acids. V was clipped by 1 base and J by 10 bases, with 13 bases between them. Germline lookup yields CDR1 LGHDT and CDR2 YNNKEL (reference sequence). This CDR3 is CASSQGRGRPKLFF. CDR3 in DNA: TGTGCCAGCAGCCAAGGGAGGGGCAGGCCAAAACTGTTTTTT.

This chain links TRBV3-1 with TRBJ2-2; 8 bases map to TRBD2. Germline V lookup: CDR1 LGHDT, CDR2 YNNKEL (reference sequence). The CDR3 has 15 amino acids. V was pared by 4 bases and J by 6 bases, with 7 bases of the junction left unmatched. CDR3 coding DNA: TGTGCCAGCAGCCTCGGACTAGCCGGAGCCGGGGAGCTGTTTTTT. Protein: CASSLGLAGAGELFF.